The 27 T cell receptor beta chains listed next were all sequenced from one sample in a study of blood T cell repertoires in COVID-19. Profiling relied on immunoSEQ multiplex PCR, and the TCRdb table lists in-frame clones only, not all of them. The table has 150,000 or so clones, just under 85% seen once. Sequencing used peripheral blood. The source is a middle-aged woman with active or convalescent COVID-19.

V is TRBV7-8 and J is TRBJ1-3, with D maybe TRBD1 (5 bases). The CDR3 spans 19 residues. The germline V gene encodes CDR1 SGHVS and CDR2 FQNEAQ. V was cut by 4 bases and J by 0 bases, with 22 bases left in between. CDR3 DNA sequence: TGTGCCAGCAGCTCCCGCTTGATCGGGGAGGGGTCCTCTGGAAACACCATATATTTT. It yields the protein CASSSRLIGEGSSGNTIYF.

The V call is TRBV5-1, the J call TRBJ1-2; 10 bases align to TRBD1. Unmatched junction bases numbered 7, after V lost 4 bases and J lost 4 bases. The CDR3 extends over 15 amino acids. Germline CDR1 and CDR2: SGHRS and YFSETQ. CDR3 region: CASSLPTGGAYGYTF. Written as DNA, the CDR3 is TGCGCCAGCAGCCTACCGACAGGGGGCGCCTATGGCTACACCTTC. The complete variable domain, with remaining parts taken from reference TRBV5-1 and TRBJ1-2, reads KAGVTQTPRYLIKTRGQQVTLSCSPISGHRSVSWYQQTPGQGLQFLFEYFSETQRNKGNFPGRFSGRQFSNSRSEMNVSTLELGDSALYLCASSLPTGGAYGYTFGSGTRLTVV.

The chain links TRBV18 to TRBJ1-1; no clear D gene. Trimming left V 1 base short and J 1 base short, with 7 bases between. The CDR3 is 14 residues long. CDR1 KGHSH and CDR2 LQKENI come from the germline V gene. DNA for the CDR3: TGTGCCAGCTCACCACAGAGGGCGAACACTGAAGCTTTCTTT. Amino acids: CASSPQRANTEAFF. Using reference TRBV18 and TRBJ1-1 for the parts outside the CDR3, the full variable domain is NAGVMQNPRHLVRRRGQEARLRCSPMKGHSHVYWYRQLPEEGLKFMVYLQKENIIDESGMPKERFSAEFPKEGPSILRIQQVVRGDSAAYFCASSPQRANTEAFFGQGTRLTVV.

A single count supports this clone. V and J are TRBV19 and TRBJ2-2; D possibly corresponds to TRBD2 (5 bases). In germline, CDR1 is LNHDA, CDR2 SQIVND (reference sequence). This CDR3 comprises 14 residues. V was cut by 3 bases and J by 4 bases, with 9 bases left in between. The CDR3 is CASSIRRITGELFF. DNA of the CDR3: TGTGCCAGTAGTATTAGGAGGATCACCGGGGAGCTGTTTTTT.

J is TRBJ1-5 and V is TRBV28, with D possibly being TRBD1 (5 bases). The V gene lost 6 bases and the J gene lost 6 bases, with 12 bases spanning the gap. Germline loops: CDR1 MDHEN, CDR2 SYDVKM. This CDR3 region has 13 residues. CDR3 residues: CASRPQGGQPQHF. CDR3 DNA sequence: TGTGCCAGCAGGCCCCAGGGAGGTCAGCCCCAGCATTTT.

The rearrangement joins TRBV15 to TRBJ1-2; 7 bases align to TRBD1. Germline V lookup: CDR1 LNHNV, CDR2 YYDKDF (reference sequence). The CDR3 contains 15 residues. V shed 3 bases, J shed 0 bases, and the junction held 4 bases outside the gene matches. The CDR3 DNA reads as TGTGCCACCAGCAGGGATCAGGGGGCTAACTATGGCTACACCTTC. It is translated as CATSRDQGANYGYTF.

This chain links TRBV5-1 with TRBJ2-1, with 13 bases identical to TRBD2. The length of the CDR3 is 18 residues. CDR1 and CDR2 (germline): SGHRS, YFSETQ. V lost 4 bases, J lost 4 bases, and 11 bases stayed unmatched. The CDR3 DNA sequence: TGCGCCAGCAGCCGGGGACTAGCGGGGACATTACCGTACAATGAGCAGTTCTTC. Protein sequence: CASSRGLAGTLPYNEQFF.

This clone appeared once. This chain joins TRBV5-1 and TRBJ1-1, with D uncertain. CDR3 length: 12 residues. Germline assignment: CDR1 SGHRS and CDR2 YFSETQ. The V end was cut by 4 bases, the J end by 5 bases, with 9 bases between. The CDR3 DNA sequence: TGCGCCAGCAGCGCGGGGAATACTGAAGCTTTCTTT. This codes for CASSAGNTEAFF.

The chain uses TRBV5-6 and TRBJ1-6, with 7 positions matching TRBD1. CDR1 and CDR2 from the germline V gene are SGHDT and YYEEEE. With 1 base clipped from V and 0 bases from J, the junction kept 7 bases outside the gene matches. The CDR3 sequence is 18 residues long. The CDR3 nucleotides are TGTGCCAGCAGCTTGTACAGGGGTTGGAGCTCCTATAATTCACCCCTCCACTTT. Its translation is CASSLYRGWSSYNSPLHF. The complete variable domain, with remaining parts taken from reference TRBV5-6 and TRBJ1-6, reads DAGVTQSPTHLIKTRGQQVTLRCSPKSGHDTVSWYQQALGQGPQFIFQYYEEEERQRGNFPDRFSGHQFPNYSSELNVNALLLGDSALYLCASSLYRGWSSYNSPLHFGNGTRLTVT.

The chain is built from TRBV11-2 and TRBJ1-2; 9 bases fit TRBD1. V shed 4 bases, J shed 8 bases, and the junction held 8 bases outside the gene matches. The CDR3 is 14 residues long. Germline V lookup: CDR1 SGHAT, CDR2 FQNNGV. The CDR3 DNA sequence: TGTGCCAGCAGCTCAGGGACAGGGACGGGCGGCTACACCTTC. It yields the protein CASSSGTGTGGYTF.

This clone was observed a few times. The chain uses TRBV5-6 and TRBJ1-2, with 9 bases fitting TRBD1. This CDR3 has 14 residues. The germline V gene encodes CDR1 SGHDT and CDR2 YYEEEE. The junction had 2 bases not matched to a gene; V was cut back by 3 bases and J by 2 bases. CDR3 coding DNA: TGTGCCAGCAGCTCGGACAGGGGCAACTATGGCTACACCTTC. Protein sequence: CASSSDRGNYGYTF. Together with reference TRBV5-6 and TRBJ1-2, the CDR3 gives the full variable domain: DAGVTQSPTHLIKTRGQQVTLRCSPKSGHDTVSWYQQALGQGPQFIFQYYEEEERQRGNFPDRFSGHQFPNYSSELNVNALLLGDSALYLCASSSDRGNYGYTFGSGTRLTVV.

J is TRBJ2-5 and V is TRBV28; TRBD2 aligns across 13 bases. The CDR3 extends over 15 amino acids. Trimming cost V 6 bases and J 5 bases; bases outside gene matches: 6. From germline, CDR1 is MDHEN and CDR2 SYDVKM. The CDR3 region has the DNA TGTGCCAGCAGCCCGGGACTAGCGGGACGGGAGACCCAGTACTTC. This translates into CASSPGLAGRETQYF.

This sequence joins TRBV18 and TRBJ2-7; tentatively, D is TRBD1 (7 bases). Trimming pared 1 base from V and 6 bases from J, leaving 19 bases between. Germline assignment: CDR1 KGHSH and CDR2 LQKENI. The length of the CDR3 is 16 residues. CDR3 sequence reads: CASSPQGAGTWGEQYF. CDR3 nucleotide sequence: TGTGCCAGCTCACCACAGGGGGCTGGGACTTGGGGCGAGCAGTACTTC.

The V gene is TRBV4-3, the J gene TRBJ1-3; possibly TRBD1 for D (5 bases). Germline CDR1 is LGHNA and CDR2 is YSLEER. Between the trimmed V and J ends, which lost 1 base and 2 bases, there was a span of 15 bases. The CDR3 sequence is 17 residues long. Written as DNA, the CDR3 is TGCGCCAGCAGCCAAGGGAGTGGCGGGGCTACTGGAAACACCATATATTTT. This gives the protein CASSQGSGGATGNTIYF.

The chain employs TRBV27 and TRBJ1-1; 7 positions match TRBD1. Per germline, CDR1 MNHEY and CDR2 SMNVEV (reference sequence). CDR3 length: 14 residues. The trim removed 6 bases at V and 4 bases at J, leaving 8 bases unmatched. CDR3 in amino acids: CASSPNRGSTEAFF. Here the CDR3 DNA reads TGTGCCAGCAGCCCTAACAGGGGAAGCACTGAAGCTTTCTTT.

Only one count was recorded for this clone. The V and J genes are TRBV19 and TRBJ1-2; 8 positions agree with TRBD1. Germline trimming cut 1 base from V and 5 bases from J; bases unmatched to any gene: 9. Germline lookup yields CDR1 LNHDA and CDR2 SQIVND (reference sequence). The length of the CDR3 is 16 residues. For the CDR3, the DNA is TGTGCCAGTAGTATAGCTTCCGGACAGGGACCGTATGGCTACACCTTC. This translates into CASSIASGQGPYGYTF.

The CDR3, as DNA: TGTGCCAGCAGTGAAGCGCAGTCAGCTAACTATGGCTACACCTTC. This sequence encodes CASSEAQSANYGYTF. The J gene is TRBJ1-2, the V gene TRBV6-1, with D unresolved. The length of the CDR3 is 15 residues. Germline V lookup: CDR1 MNHNS, CDR2 SASEGT. Between the trimmed V and J ends, which lost 0 bases and 0 bases, there was a span of 8 bases.

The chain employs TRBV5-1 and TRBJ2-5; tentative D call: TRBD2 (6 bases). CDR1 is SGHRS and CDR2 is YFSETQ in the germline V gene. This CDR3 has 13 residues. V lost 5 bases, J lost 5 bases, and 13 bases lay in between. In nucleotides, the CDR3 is TGCGCCAGCAGGGAGGGGAGCAGGGAGACCCAGTACTTC. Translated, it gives CASREGSRETQYF.

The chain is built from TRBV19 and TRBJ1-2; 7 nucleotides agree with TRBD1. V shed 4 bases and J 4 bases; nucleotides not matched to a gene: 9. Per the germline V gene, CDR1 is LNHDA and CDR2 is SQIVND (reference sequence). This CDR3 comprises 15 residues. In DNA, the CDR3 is TGTGCCAGTAGTACAGGACAGGAACACTCCTATGGCTACACCTTC. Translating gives CASSTGQEHSYGYTF.

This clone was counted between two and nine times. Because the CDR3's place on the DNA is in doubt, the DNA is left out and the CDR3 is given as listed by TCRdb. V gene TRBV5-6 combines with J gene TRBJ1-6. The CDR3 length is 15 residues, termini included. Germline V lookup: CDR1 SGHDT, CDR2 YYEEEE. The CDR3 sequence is CASSFGPGLNSPLHF.

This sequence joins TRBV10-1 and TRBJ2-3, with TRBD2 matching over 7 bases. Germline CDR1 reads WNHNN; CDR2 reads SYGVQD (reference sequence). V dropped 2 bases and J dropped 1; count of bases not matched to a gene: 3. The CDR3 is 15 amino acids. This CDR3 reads CASSESAGGTDTQYF. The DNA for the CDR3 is TGCGCCAGCAGTGAGAGTGCGGGGGGCACAGATACGCAGTATTTT.

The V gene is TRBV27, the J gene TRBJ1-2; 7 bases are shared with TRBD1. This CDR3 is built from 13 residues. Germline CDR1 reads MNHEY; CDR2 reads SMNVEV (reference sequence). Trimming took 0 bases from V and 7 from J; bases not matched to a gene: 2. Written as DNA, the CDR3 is TGTGCCAGCAGTTTATCTGCAGGGGGTGGCTACACCTTC. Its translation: CASSLSAGGGYTF.

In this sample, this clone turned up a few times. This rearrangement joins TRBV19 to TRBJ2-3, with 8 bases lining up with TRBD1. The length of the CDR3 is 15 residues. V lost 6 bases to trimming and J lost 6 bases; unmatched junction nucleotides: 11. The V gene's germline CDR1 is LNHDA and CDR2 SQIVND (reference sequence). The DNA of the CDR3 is TGTGCCAGTAGCCCGGACAGGGCCGGTGTGGATACGCAGTATTTT. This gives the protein CASSPDRAGVDTQYF.

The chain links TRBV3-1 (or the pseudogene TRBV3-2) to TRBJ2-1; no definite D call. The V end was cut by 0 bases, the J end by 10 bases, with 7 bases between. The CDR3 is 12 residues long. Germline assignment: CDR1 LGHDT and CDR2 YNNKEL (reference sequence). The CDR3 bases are TGTGCCAGCAGCCAAGACGGCAGGGAGCAGTTCTTC. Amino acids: CASSQDGREQFF.

CDR3 sequence reads: CASSMQGSHEQYF. In DNA, the CDR3 is TGTGCCAGTAGTATGCAGGGGTCCCACGAGCAGTACTTC. This chain connects TRBV19 to TRBJ2-7; TRBD1 is a possible D gene (6 bases). The CDR3 covers 13 residues. V was pared by 3 bases and J by 5 bases, with 11 bases between. Germline V gene sequence: CDR1 LNHDA, CDR2 SQIVND (reference sequence).

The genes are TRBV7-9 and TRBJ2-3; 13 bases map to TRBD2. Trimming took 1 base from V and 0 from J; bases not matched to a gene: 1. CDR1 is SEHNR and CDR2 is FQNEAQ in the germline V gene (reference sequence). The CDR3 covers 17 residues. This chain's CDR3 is CASSLGTSGGSTDTQYF. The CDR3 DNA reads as TGTGCCAGCAGCTTAGGGACTAGCGGGGGAAGCACAGATACGCAGTATTTT.

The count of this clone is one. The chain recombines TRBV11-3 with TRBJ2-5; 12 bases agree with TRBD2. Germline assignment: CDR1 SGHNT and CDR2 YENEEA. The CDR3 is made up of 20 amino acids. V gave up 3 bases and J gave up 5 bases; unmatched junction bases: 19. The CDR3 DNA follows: TGTGCCAGCAGCTTGGAGTGTTGGACTAGCGGGATCTCTAGGTCGGAGACCCAGTACTTC. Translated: CASSLECWTSGISRSETQYF.